This T cell receptor beta chain was observed in a study of CD8+CD57+ T cells in acquired aplastic anemia. Study background: Recorded DNA amounts for sorted CD4+ and CD8+ cells had an average of around 3.4 ug.

In the case of this clonotype: The antigen is undetermined.

Profiling of TCR beta VDJ combinations and CDR3 sequences used genomic DNA as template. TCRdb re-analysed the reads in MiXCR, keeping a single row per CDR3 protein. The table lists roughly 280,000 distinct CDR3 sequences, 45% to 65% of them singletons. Patients chosen for sequencing had shown CD8+CD57+ cell expansion by flow cytometry. All patients were therapy-naive when blood was sampled. Deletions cut 5 bases from V and 9 bases from J, with 23 bases between. The CDR3 runs to 17 residues. Germline V gives CDR1 SEHNR, CDR2 FQNEAQ (reference sequence). Study conclusions and caveats: CD8+ Simpson's diversity did not differ significantly between patients and controls.

The specimen sequenced was sorted CD4+, CD8+, or CD8+CD57+ T cells (not recorded which) from PBMCs. The source is a human donor with aplastic anemia. The chain carries TRBV7-9 and TRBJ1-6; D might be TRBD1 (5 bases). The chain's CDR3 is CASSTNPKLGAGSPLHF. The DNA of the CDR3 is TGTGCCAGCAGCACCAACCCGAAACTAGGGGCGGGTTCACCCCTCCACTTT.